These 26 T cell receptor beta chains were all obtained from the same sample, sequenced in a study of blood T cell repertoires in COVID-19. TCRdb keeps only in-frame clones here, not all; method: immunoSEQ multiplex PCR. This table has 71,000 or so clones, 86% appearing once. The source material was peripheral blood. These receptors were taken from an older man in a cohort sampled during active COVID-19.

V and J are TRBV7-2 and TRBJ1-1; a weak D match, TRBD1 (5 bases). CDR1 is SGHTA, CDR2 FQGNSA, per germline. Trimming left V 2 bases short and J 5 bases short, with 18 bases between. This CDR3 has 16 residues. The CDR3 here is CASSLPDGQGVTEAFF. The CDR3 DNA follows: TGTGCCAGCAGCTTACCGGACGGACAAGGGGTGACTGAAGCTTTCTTT.

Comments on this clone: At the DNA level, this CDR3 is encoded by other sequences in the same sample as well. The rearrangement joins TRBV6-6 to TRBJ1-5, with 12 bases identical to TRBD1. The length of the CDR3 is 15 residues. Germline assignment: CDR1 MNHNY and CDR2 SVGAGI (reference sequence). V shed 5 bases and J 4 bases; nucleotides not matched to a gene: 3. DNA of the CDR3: TGTGCCAGCAGTCGGGACAGGGGGCCGAATCAGCCCCAGCATTTT. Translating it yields CASSRDRGPNQPQHF.

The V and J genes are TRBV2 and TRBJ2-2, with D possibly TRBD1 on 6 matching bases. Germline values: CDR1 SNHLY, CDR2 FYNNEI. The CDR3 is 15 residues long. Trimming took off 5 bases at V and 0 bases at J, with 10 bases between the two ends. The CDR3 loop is CASSLAGANTGELFF. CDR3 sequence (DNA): TGTGCCAGCAGTCTCGCAGGGGCGAACACCGGGGAGCTGTTTTTT.

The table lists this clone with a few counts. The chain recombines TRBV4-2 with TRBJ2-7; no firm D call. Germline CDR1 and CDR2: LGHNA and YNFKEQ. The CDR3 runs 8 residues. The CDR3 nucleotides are TGTGCCAGCAGCCGCCGGAGCGTC. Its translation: CASSRRSV.

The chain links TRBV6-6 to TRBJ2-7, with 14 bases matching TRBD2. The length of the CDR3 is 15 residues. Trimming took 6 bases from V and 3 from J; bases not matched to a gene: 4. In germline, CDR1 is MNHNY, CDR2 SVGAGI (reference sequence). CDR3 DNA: TGTGCCAGCAGAGCCGGGACTAGCGGGGGCTACGAGCAGTACTTC. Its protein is CASRAGTSGGYEQYF.

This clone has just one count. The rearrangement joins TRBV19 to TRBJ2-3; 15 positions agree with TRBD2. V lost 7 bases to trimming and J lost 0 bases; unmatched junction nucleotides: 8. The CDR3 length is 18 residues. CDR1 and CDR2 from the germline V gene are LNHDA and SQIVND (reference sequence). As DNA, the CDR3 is TGTGCCAGTAACGAGGGGACTAGCGGGGGGACCAGCACAGATACGCAGTATTTT. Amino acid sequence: CASNEGTSGGTSTDTQYF.

CDR3 amino acids: CASSPLGTGGSANYGYTF. The CDR3, as DNA: TGTGCCAGCTCACCACTAGGGACAGGGGGGTCAGCTAACTATGGCTACACCTTC. The chain couples TRBV18 to TRBJ1-2, with 11 nucleotides matching TRBD1. There are 18 residues in the CDR3. Trimming cost V 1 base and J 0 bases; bases outside gene matches: 7. Germline V gene sequence: CDR1 KGHSH, CDR2 LQKENI.

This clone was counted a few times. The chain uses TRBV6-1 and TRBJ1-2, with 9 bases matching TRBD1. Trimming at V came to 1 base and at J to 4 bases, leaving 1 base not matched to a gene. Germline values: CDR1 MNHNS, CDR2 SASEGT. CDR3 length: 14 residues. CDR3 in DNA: TGTGCCAGCAGTGAAGTGACAGGGGGCTATGGCTACACCTTC. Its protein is CASSEVTGGYGYTF.

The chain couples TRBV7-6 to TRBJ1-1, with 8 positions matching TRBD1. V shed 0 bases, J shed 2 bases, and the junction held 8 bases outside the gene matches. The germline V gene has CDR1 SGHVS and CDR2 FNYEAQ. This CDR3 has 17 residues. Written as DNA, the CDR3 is TGTGCCAGCAGCTTAGCATCGGCAGGGGGCCTTAACACTGAAGCTTTCTTT. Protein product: CASSLASAGGLNTEAFF.

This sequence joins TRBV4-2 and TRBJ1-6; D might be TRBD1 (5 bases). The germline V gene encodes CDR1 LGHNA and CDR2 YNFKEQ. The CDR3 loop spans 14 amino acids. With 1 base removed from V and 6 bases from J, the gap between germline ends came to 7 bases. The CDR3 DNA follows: TGTGCCAGCAGCCAAGCAGGGCTTAATTCACCCCTCCACTTT. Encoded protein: CASSQAGLNSPLHF.

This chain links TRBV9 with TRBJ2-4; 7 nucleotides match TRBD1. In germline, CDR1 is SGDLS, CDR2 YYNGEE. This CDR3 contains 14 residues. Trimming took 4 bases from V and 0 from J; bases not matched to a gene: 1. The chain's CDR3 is CASSTGVAKNIQYF. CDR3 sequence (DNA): TGTGCCAGCAGCACAGGGGTAGCCAAAAACATTCAGTACTTC.

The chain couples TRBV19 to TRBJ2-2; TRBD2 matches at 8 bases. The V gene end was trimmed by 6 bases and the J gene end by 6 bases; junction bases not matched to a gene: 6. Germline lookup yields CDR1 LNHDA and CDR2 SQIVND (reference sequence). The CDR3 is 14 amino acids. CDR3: CASRSGGGPGELFF. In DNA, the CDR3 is TGTGCCAGTAGGAGCGGGGGAGGGCCCGGGGAGCTGTTTTTT.

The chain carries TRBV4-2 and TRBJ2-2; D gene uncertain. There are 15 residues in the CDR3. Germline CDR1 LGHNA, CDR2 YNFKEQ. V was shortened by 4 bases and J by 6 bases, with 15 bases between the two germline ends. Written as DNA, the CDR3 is TGTGCCAGCAGCCCCGGGTTTATTGGTTCCGGGGAGCTGTTTTTT. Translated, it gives CASSPGFIGSGELFF.

The CDR3 loop reads CSVNQGNTEAFF. CDR3 nucleotide sequence: TGCAGCGTTAATCAGGGGAACACTGAAGCTTTCTTT. The rearrangement uses TRBV29-1 and TRBJ1-1; D perhaps matches TRBD1 (5 bases). The CDR3 length is 12 residues. Germline V gene lookup returns CDR1 SQVTM and CDR2 ANQGSEA. The V and J ends lost 5 bases and 1 base respectively, with 8 bases between them.

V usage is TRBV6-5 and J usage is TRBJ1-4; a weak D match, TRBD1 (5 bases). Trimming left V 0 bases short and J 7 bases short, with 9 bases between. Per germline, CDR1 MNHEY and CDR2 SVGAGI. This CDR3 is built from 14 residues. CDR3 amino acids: CASSYSVQGEKLFF. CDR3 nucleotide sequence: TGTGCCAGCAGTTACTCGGTCCAGGGTGAAAAACTGTTTTTT.

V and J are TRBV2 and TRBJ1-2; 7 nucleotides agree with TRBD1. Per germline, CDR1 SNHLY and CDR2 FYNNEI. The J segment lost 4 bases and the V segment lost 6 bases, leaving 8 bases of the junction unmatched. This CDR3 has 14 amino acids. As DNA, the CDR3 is TGTGCCAGCAGGGGGGACAGCGGACGCTATGGCTACACCTTC. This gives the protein CASRGDSGRYGYTF.

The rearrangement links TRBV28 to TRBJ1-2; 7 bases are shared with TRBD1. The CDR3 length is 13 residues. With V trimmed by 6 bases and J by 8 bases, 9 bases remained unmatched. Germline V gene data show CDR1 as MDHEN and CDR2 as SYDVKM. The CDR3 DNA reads TGTGCCAGCAGAGCGACAGGGTCCGGAGGCTACACCTTC. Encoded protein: CASRATGSGGYTF.

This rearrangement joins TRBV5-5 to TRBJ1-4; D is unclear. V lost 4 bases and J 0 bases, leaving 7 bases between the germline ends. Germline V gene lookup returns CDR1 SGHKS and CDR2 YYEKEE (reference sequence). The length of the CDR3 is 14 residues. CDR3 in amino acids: CASSQHTTNEKLFF. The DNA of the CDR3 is TGTGCCAGCAGCCAACACACAACTAATGAAAAACTGTTTTTT.

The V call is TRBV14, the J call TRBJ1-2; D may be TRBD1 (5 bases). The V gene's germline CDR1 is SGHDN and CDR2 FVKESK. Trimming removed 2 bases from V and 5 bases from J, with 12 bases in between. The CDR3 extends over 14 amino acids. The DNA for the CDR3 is TGTGCCAGCAGCCAATATGACAGAGCATATGGCTACACCTTC. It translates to CASSQYDRAYGYTF. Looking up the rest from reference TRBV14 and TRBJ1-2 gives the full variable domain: EAGVTQFPSHSVIEKGQTVTLRCDPISGHDNLYWYRRVMGKEIKFLLHFVKESKQDESGMPNNRFLAERTGGTYSTLKVQPAELEDSGVYFCASSQYDRAYGYTFGSGTRLTVV.

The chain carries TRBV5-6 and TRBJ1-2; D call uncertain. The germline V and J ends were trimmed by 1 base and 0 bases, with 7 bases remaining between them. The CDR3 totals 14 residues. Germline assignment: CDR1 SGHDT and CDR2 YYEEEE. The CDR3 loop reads CASSLYQANYGYTF. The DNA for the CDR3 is TGTGCCAGCAGCTTGTACCAGGCTAACTATGGCTACACCTTC.

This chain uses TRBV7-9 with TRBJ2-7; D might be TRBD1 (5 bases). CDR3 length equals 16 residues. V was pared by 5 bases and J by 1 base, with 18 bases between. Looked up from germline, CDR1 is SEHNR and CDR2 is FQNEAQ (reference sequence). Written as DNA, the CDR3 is TGTGCCAGCAGCCTATTAGGCCCGACAGCATCCTACGAGCAGTACTTC. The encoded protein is CASSLLGPTASYEQYF.

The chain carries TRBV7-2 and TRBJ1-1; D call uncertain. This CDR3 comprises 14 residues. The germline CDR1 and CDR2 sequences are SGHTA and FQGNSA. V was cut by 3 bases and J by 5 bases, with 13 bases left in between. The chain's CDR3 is CASSFGGPGTEAFF. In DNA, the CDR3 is TGTGCCAGCAGCTTCGGAGGGCCGGGGACTGAAGCTTTCTTT.

CDR3 residues: CASSVTGTLADTQYF. CDR3 in DNA: TGCGCCAGCAGCGTTACAGGGACCCTCGCAGATACGCAGTATTTT. The rearrangement links TRBV5-1 to TRBJ2-3; maybe TRBD1 (6 bases). The V end lost 4 bases, the J end lost 4 bases, and 16 bases lay between the germline ends. Germline V CDR1 and CDR2: SGHRS, YFSETQ. The CDR3 extends over 15 amino acids.

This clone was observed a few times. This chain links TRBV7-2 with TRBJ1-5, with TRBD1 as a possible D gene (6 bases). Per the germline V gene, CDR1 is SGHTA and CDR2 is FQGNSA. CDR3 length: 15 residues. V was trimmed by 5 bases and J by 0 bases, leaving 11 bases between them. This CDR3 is CASSPRGYSNQPQHF. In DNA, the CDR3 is TGTGCCAGCAGCCCCAGGGGTTATAGCAATCAGCCCCAGCATTTT.

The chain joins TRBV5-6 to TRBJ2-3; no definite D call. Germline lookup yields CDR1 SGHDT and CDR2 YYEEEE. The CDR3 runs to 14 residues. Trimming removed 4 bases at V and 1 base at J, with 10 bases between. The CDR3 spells CASSGNLGTDTQYF. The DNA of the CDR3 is TGTGCCAGCAGCGGCAATCTGGGCACAGATACGCAGTATTTT.

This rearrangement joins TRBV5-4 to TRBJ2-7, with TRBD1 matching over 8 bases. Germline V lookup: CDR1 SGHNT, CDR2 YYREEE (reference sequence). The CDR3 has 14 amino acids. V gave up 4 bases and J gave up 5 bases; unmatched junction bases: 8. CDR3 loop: CASSPTGDLHEQYF. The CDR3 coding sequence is TGTGCCAGCAGCCCGACAGGGGATCTCCACGAGCAGTACTTC.